These 25 T cell receptor beta chains were sequenced from one sample in a study of T cell clusters in autoimmune cytopenias. Multiplex touch-down PCR amplified TRB using TRB-A and TRB-B pools in one tube. With the multiplex PCR reads reprocessed, TCRdb shows one record per CDR3 protein and no DNA. The listing records approximately 6,500 distinct CDR3 sequences. TRB amplification used approximately 270 ng of peripheral blood genomic DNA. This sample was shared with a second study, whose subject was T cell repertoires in aging, cancer and after chemotherapy.

The sample taken for sequencing was peripheral blood. The source is a human donor in good health.

The J gene is TRBJ2-7, the V gene TRBV27. The CDR3 spans 17 residues. Per the germline V gene, CDR1 is MNHEY and CDR2 is SMNVEV (reference sequence). This CDR3 reads CASSLRPRGSGSYEQYF.

The chain combines TRBV12-3 or TRBV12-4 with TRBJ1-1; there is no DNA to check the TCRdb D call of TRBD1. This CDR3 comprises 18 residues. CDR3 sequence: CASSSTKGRAGGTTEAFF.

The rearrangement links TRBV12-3 or TRBV12-4 to TRBJ1-2; the TCRdb D gene call, TRBD1, has no DNA to confirm it. The CDR3 is 15 residues long. CDR3 region: CASSLGAGGAWGYTF.

This chain connects TRBV20-1 to TRBJ2-1; the D call of TRBD1 rests on TCRdb alone, since no DNA is present to check it. The germline V gene encodes CDR1 DFQATT and CDR2 SNEGSKA (reference sequence). The CDR3 runs to 13 residues. The CDR3 loop is CSARGGDRNEQFF.

The rearrangement joins TRBV12-3 or TRBV12-4 to TRBJ1-1; TCRdb designates TRBD1, a call that cannot be tested without DNA. CDR3 length: 13 residues. The CDR3 reads CASSFGTGWEAFF.

The chain couples TRBV5-1 to TRBJ2-4. This CDR3 contains 13 residues. Germline assignment: CDR1 SGHRS and CDR2 YFSETQ. Here the CDR3 reads CASSYDSANIQYF.

The genes are TRBV5-6 and TRBJ2-1. There are 12 residues in the CDR3. CDR1 is SGHDT, CDR2 YYEEEE, per germline. CDR3 in amino acids: CASYSQFGEQFF. The entire variable domain, with the rest obtained from reference TRBV5-6 and TRBJ2-1, is as follows: DAGVTQSPTHLIKTRGQQVTLRCSPKSGHDTVSWYQQALGQGPQFIFQYYEEEERQRGNFPDRFSGHQFPNYSSELNVNALLLGDSALYLCASYSQFGEQFFGPGTRLTVL.

This rearrangement joins TRBV10-1 to TRBJ2-2; TCRdb's D call of TRBD2 is untestable without DNA. Per germline, CDR1 WNHNN and CDR2 SYGVQD (reference sequence). CDR3 size: 14 residues. This CDR3 reads CAFWGREGTGELFF.

Here the CDR3 reads CSARDVGGGRNEQYF. The V call is TRBV20-1, the J call TRBJ2-7; TCRdb proposes TRBD1, but this gene call is untestable without DNA. Germline V gene data show CDR1 as DFQATT and CDR2 as SNEGSKA (reference sequence). The CDR3 contains 15 residues.

This clonotype is labeled medium-sized based on frequency. This sequence joins TRBV6-5 and TRBJ1-3. Germline V gene data show CDR1 as MNHEY and CDR2 as SVGAGI. The length of the CDR3 is 15 residues. The CDR3 protein is CASSLDRLSGNTIYF.

This chain connects TRBV27 to TRBJ2-5; TCRdb lists TRBD1, though no DNA is available to test this call. The CDR3 runs to 14 residues. Looked up from germline, CDR1 is MNHEY and CDR2 is SMNVEV (reference sequence). CDR3 amino acids: CATSDTGSGETQYF.

By frequency, this clonotype is medium-sized. The chain uses TRBV6-4 and TRBJ2-3; the D call from TCRdb, TRBD1, cannot be confirmed without DNA. The CDR3 length is 15 residues. The V gene's germline CDR1 is MRHNA and CDR2 SNTAGT. The CDR3 sequence: CASSEGTVSTDTQYF.

The chain recombines TRBV5-5 with TRBJ2-5; as DNA is missing, the TRBD1 call by TCRdb cannot be tested. Germline loops: CDR1 SGHKS, CDR2 YYEKEE (reference sequence). This CDR3 spans 17 amino acids. The CDR3 sequence is CASSQDTGQGEWETQYF.

The chain carries TRBV6-2 or TRBV6-3 and TRBJ2-1; TCRdb's D gene call, TRBD1, goes unchecked for lack of DNA. CDR1 and CDR2 (germline): MNHEY, SVGEGT. CDR3 length equals 15 residues. The CDR3 here is CASSLLGQDCNEQFF.

Measured by frequency, this clonotype is medium-sized. The chain is built from TRBV6-5 and TRBJ2-7; TCRdb calls TRBD1, which cannot be checked without DNA. This CDR3 contains 14 residues. The germline V gene has CDR1 MNHEY and CDR2 SVGAGI. CDR3 loop: CASRQKQGSYEQYF.

This clonotype is classed as medium-sized by frequency. The chain employs TRBV19 and TRBJ1-5; TCRdb's assignment of TRBD1 cannot be checked, as there is no DNA. Per germline, CDR1 LNHDA and CDR2 SQIVND (reference sequence). CDR3 length equals 19 residues. The chain's CDR3 is CASRDSGTGFLLGNQPQHF.

J is TRBJ1-4 and V is TRBV6-1; TCRdb picks TRBD1, but there is no DNA to check that call. CDR1 is MNHNS, CDR2 SASEGT, per germline. The CDR3 totals 17 residues. The CDR3 sequence: CASSYRGPGSSNEKLFF.

The V gene is TRBV27, the J gene TRBJ2-7. The CDR3 is 13 amino acids. Germline V gene lookup returns CDR1 MNHEY and CDR2 SMNVEV (reference sequence). CDR3: CASRGQGLRRQYF.

Frequency places this clonotype as medium-sized. The chain carries TRBV12-3 or TRBV12-4 and TRBJ2-1; TCRdb names TRBD1, which stays unverified in the absence of DNA. CDR3 length: 14 amino acids. The chain's CDR3 is CASSFSTGRNEQFF.

This chain joins TRBV4-2 and TRBJ2-1. Germline V gene lookup returns CDR1 LGHNA and CDR2 YNFKEQ. The CDR3 totals 15 residues. The CDR3: CASSQGPVVGNEQFF.

The rearrangement links TRBV12-3 or TRBV12-4 to TRBJ2-3; the D call of TRBD1 rests on TCRdb alone, since no DNA is present to check it. This CDR3 is 15 amino acids long. The CDR3 region is CASSSGLLSTDTQYF.

According to its frequency, this clonotype is medium-sized. This chain connects TRBV11-1 to TRBJ1-6; the D call of TRBD1 rests on TCRdb alone, since no DNA is present to check it. This CDR3 is built from 15 residues. Germline V gene lookup returns CDR1 SGHAT and CDR2 FQDESV (reference sequence). The CDR3 reads CASSLDRGQDSPLHF.

This clonotype counts as medium-sized by frequency. This rearrangement joins TRBV5-6 to TRBJ1-2. The CDR3 is made up of 15 amino acids. CDR1 and CDR2 (germline): SGHDT, YYEEEE. CDR3 sequence reads: CASSLEPKANYGYTF.

This rearrangement joins TRBV2 to TRBJ2-5. The CDR3 sequence is 14 residues long. The germline V gene encodes CDR1 SNHLY and CDR2 FYNNEI. CDR3 sequence reads: CASPLQELGETQYF.

The chain combines TRBV28 with TRBJ1-2; the TCRdb D gene call, TRBD1, has no DNA to confirm it. CDR3 length equals 17 residues. The germline V gene has CDR1 MDHEN and CDR2 SYDVKM. CDR3 region: CASSLVLPGQGVKGYTF.